This entry lists 3 T cell receptor beta chains sequenced from one sample in a study of a mutant IDH1 vaccine in newly diagnosed glioma. Assay used: immunoSEQ multiplex PCR; TCRdb lists only in-frame clones, some missing. Altogether 26,000 or so clones are present, 80% to 85% being singletons, with the ten largest covering approximately 17%. Time point noted: week 23, last vaccination. Every vaccine dose comprised 300 ug of mutant IDH1 20-mer peptide plus topical imiquimod. These TCRs' antigens remain unknown. The sample here was PBMCs, taken from a glioma patient whose treatment included an IDH1 peptide vaccine. The receptors stem from a woman aged 30 to 39 with glioma.

This chain links TRBV14 with TRBJ2-1, with D unclear. In germline, CDR1 is SGHDN, CDR2 FVKESK. The CDR3 runs 17 residues. The ends were cut back, 4 bases at V and 6 bases at J, with 22 bases in the middle. Here the CDR3 DNA reads TGTGCCAGCAGCCCTCGTCTTAGGGCTAGTTCTGTCAATGAGCAGTTCTTC. This codes for CASSPRLRASSVNEQFF.

This clone was detected once. V usage is TRBV6-5 and J usage is TRBJ2-1; 8 bases map to TRBD2. Trimming at V came to 7 bases and at J to 3 bases, leaving 8 bases not matched to a gene. This CDR3 comprises 15 residues. Germline assignment: CDR1 MNHEY and CDR2 SVGAGI. The CDR3, as DNA: TGTGCCAGCAAGTGGAACGGGGGGGACTACAATGAGCAGTTCTTC. Translating it yields CASKWNGGDYNEQFF.

This clone came up a few times. V and J are TRBV9 and TRBJ2-5; weak D call: TRBD2 (5 bases). Germline lookup yields CDR1 SGDLS and CDR2 YYNGEE. Trimming removed 2 bases at V and 5 bases at J, with 10 bases between. The CDR3 runs 13 residues. The CDR3 DNA sequence: TGTGCCAGCAGCGTCGGGGTAGTGGAGACCCAGTACTTC. Its protein is CASSVGVVETQYF.